Listed below are T cell receptor beta chains from one sample, sequenced in a study of blood T cell repertoires in COVID-19. Clones were sequenced by immunoSEQ multiplex PCR, and TCRdb holds only the in-frame ones, with some missing. The sample shows roughly 150,000 clones, approximately 82% of them seen only once. Sequenced sample: peripheral blood. These receptors were obtained from a woman in her 50s in a cohort sampled during active or convalescent COVID-19. CDR3s include the opening cysteine and the closing phenylalanine or tryptophan. D genes are given only for firm matches. The size field is filled for only some rows; it gives once, few, many or a size class.

>.|TRBV3-1/TRBV3-2|TRBJ2-3|.
CASSQENTGLLTDTQYF
TGTGCCAGCAGCCAAGAAAATACAGGGTTGCTAACAGATACGCAGTATTTT
>TRBD1|TRBV7-3|TRBJ1-1|.
CASSSGTGVTEAFF
TGTGCCAGCAGCTCCGGGACAGGGGTCACTGAAGCTTTCTTT
>TRBD2|TRBV10-3|TRBJ2-3|once
CAIRERGASTDTQYF
TGTGCCATCAGAGAGCGGGGGGCTAGCACAGATACGCAGTATTTT
>TRBD1|TRBV7-2|TRBJ2-5|.
CASSSGQGFVTQYF
TGTGCCAGCAGCTCGGGACAGGGTTTTGTGACCCAGTACTTC
>.|TRBV6-2/TRBV6-3|TRBJ2-1|medium-sized
CASSSTGLEHEQFF
TGTGCCAGCAGTTCGACAGGCCTTGAGCATGAGCAGTTCTTC
>TRBD1|TRBV28|TRBJ1-5|.
CAHKNRGGPNQPQHF
TGTGCCCACAAGAACAGGGGCGGGCCAAATCAGCCCCAGCATTTT
>.|TRBV13|TRBJ2-2|once
CASSFLITGELFF
TGTGCCAGCAGCTTCCTAATCACCGGGGAGCTGTTTTTT
>TRBD1|TRBV19|TRBJ1-1|once
CASSIKGAGEAFF
TGTGCCAGTAGTATAAAGGGGGCAGGTGAAGCTTTCTTT
>TRBD1|TRBV18|TRBJ1-3|once
CASSPSTGTVAGNTIYF
TGTGCCAGCTCACCCTCGACAGGGACGGTCGCTGGAAACACCATATATTTT
>TRBD2|TRBV6-2/TRBV6-3|TRBJ2-5|.
CATSDRRGGGETQYF
TGTGCCACCAGTGACCGGCGCGGGGGTGGGGAGACCCAGTACTTC
>.|TRBV12-1|TRBJ1-1|.
CASSFYGGEHGNTEAFF
TGTGCCAGCAGCTTTTATGGGGGCGAGCATGGGAACACTGAAGCTTTCTTT
>TRBD1|TRBV4-3|TRBJ2-7|.
CASSQDGGQSSYEQYF
TGCGCCAGCAGCCAAGATGGGGGACAGTCCTCCTACGAGCAGTACTTC
>.|TRBV19|TRBJ1-1|.
CASSRSGQLLNTEAFF
TGTGCCAGTAGTAGGTCAGGGCAACTACTTAACACTGAAGCTTTCTTT
>.|TRBV27|TRBJ1-2|.
CASSRRGTVDGYTF
TGTGCCAGCAGTCGTCGGGGGACCGTTGATGGCTACACCTTC